These T cell receptor beta chains were read from a single sample in a study of blood T cell repertoires in COVID-19. Sequenced by immunoSEQ multiplex PCR; TCRdb stores in-frame clones only, minus some. The repertoire includes some 210,000 clones, around 81% of them detected once, and approximately 9% sits in the top ten. The sample was PBMCs or T cells enriched from blood (not recorded which). Receptor source: a woman aged 50 to 60 with acute COVID-19. Each CDR3 is given with its conserved first and last residue. A D gene is named only where the DNA matches it firmly. The size entry is marked missing in some rows and otherwise reads once, few, many or a size class.

j_gene,abundance,d_gene,v_gene,len,CDR3nt,CDR3aa
TRBJ2-6,-,-,TRBV11-3,16,TGTGCCAGCAGCTTAGGAGGTCTATCTGGGGCCAACGTCCTGACTTTC,CASSLGGLSGANVLTF
TRBJ2-3,-,TRBD2,TRBV6-2/TRBV6-3,17,TGTGCCAGCAGTTCCCCCCGTTCTAGCGGGGGCACAGATACGCAGTATTTT,CASSSPRSSGGTDTQYF
TRBJ2-3,-,TRBD2,TRBV27,17,TGTGCCAGCAGTCCCCGATGGGGAGGGCCCTCCACAGATACGCAGTATTTT,CASSPRWGGPSTDTQYF
TRBJ2-7,once,-,TRBV6-5,13,TGTGCCAGCAGGTCAACAGGTCTTAGCGAGCAGTACTTC,CASRSTGLSEQYF
TRBJ2-5,-,TRBD2,TRBV18,18,TGTGCCAGCTCACCACCGAGTCTAGCGGGAACCTATAAAGAGACCCAGTACTTC,CASSPPSLAGTYKETQYF
TRBJ2-1,-,TRBD1,TRBV4-3,17,TGCGCCAGCAGCCCTGGGACAGCCAGCATCTCCTACAATGAGCAGTTCTTC,CASSPGTASISYNEQFF
TRBJ2-7,once,TRBD1,TRBV19,15,TGTGCCAGTAGTATGAATCTCGGACAGGGGGCAGAGCAGTACTTC,CASSMNLGQGAEQYF
TRBJ1-2,-,TRBD1,TRBV28,14,TGTGCCAGCAGTCGACCGGGACAGCTATATGGCTACACCTTC,CASSRPGQLYGYTF
TRBJ2-3,-,-,TRBV7-2,17,TGTGCCAGCAGCTTAGGAGCCCGGGGGATTGGCACAGATACGCAGTATTTT,CASSLGARGIGTDTQYF
TRBJ2-4,-,-,TRBV7-2,15,TGTGCCAGCAGCTTAGTCGGGGGAGCCAAAAACATTCAGTACTTC,CASSLVGGAKNIQYF
TRBJ2-7,-,-,TRBV18,14,TGTGCCAGCTCACCAGGTGGAGGGGACCCCGAGCAGTACTTC,CASSPGGGDPEQYF
TRBJ1-2,few,TRBD1,TRBV7-6,18,TGTGCCAGCAGCTTAGACCTCCCCGGGACAGGGGGCAGCTATGGCTACACCTTC,CASSLDLPGTGGSYGYTF
TRBJ1-2,once,-,TRBV2,14,TGTGCCAGCGACGAGGGTAGGGCGAACTATGGCTACACCTTC,CASDEGRANYGYTF
TRBJ2-4,few,-,TRBV30,16,TGTGCCTGGACCTCCATGCAAATGAGGGACAAAAACATTCAGTACTTC,CAWTSMQMRDKNIQYF
TRBJ2-1,-,TRBD2,TRBV11-3,14,TGTGCCAGCAGCTTAAGTAGCGGGGGGGCTCGTCCGTTCTTC,CASSLSSGGARPFF
TRBJ2-7,-,TRBD2,TRBV7-8,13,TGTGCCAGCAGCTTAAGCGGGACGTACGAGCAGTACTTC,CASSLSGTYEQYF
TRBJ2-7,-,TRBD2,TRBV28,16,TGTGCCAGCAGTTTATTTGCGCGGGAGGTTCGGGACGAGCAGTACTTC,CASSLFAREVRDEQYF
TRBJ2-6,-,TRBD1,TRBV18,20,TGTGCCAGCTCACCAGTGGCCGGGGACAGACCACACTCTGGGGCCAACGTCCTGACTTTC,CASSPVAGDRPHSGANVLTF
TRBJ1-1,-,-,TRBV18,15,TGTGCCAGCTCACCTGAACGAGGGTCTAGGACTGAAGCTTTCTTT,CASSPERGSRTEAFF
TRBJ2-7,-,-,TRBV9,14,TGTGCCAGCAGCTGGTCGGGGGACTCCTACGAGCAGTACTTC,CASSWSGDSYEQYF
TRBJ1-2,-,-,TRBV6-5,12,TGTGCCAGCAGTCCAGGGGATAGGGGCTACACCTTC,CASSPGDRGYTF
TRBJ1-2,-,TRBD1,TRBV10-3,15,TGTGCCATCAGTGAGTCGATGTCAGGGTCCGGACAGGAGACCTTC,CAISESMSGSGQETF
TRBJ2-2,-,-,TRBV7-2,14,TGTGCCAGCAGCTTCGGCAGGGGTACCGGGGAGCTGTTTTTT,CASSFGRGTGELFF
TRBJ2-3,few,TRBD2,TRBV19,15,TGTGCCAGTAGCGGGAGGGCGGTGGGCACAGATACGCAGTATTTT,CASSGRAVGTDTQYF
TRBJ2-3,-,-,TRBV4-3,16,TGCGCCAGCAGCCAAGAGAGGGGGGGCGTCCCAGATACGCAGTATTTT,CASSQERGGVPDTQYF
TRBJ1-1,-,-,TRBV12-3/TRBV12-4,13,TGTGCCAGCACCCGGGGGGTTAACACTGAAGCTTTCTTT,CASTRGVNTEAFF
TRBJ2-2,-,TRBD2,TRBV10-3,14,TGTGCCATTAAAGCGGGACCGAACACCGGGGAGCTGTTTTTT,CAIKAGPNTGELFF
TRBJ2-2,-,-,TRBV14,13,TGTGCCAGCAGCCAAGATCTCACCGGGGAGCTGTTTTTT,CASSQDLTGELFF
TRBJ1-1,-,TRBD1,TRBV5-1,16,TGCGCCAGCAGCCTAAAACAGGGGGCAGTGAACACTGAAGCTTTCTTT,CASSLKQGAVNTEAFF
TRBJ2-1,-,-,TRBV7-9,15,TGTGCCACCCCCGGTGGGGGGACCACCTACAATGAGCAGTTCTTC,CATPGGGTTYNEQFF
TRBJ1-1,-,TRBD1,TRBV6-5,13,TGTGCCAGCAGGGGACAGGGGGCCACTGAAGCTTTCTTT,CASRGQGATEAFF
TRBJ2-3,-,TRBD2,TRBV7-2,16,TGTGCCAGCTCTCGGACTTGGACTAGCGCCCATCATACGCAGTATTTT,CASSRTWTSAHHTQYF
TRBJ2-4,once,-,TRBV4-3,17,TGCGCCAGCAGCCAGGCCCCGGGACTTCTAGCCAAAAACATTCAGTACTTC,CASSQAPGLLAKNIQYF
TRBJ2-7,-,TRBD1,TRBV18,17,TGTGCCAGCTCACCTCTGACTCCCGGGACAGGGGGGTTTGGGCAGTACTTC,CASSPLTPGTGGFGQYF
TRBJ2-7,-,TRBD1,TRBV28,15,TGTGCCAGCAGTCCAAACAGGGGGGCCTCCTACGAGCAGTACTTC,CASSPNRGASYEQYF
TRBJ2-1,-,TRBD1,TRBV5-6,16,TGTGCCAGCAGCTTGTACCAGGGGGTAACCTACAATGAGCAGTTCTTC,CASSLYQGVTYNEQFF
TRBJ2-5,-,TRBD1,TRBV18,15,TGTGCCAGCTCACCGTTTGGGACAGGGGAAGAGACCCAGTACTTC,CASSPFGTGEETQYF
TRBJ2-1,-,TRBD1,TRBV5-6,16,TGTGCCAGCACCCTAATAGGGACAGGGGATATCGATGAGCAGTTCTTC,CASTLIGTGDIDEQFF
TRBJ1-2,-,-,TRBV4-1,16,TGCGCCAGCAGCCAAGATCCGGGCCGAGGGGGTTATGGCTACACCTTC,CASSQDPGRGGYGYTF
TRBJ2-7,-,-,TRBV4-1,15,TGCGCCAGCAGCCAAGGCGCGGGGCAGTCCTACGAGCAGTACTTC,CASSQGAGQSYEQYF
TRBJ1-2,-,TRBD1,TRBV2,14,TGTGCCAGCAGAGACTGGGACAGGCCCTATGGCTACACCTTC,CASRDWDRPYGYTF
TRBJ2-6,few,-,TRBV18,19,TGTGCCAGCTCACCAACAATGGGAGAGAGCGCCTCTGGGGCCAACGTCCTGACTTTC,CASSPTMGESASGANVLTF
TRBJ2-1,-,TRBD1,TRBV19,15,TGTGCCAGTAGTACCTGGACAGGGTTGGGCAATGAGCAGTTCTTC,CASSTWTGLGNEQFF
TRBJ1-1,-,-,TRBV7-2,17,TGTGCCAGCAGCCATATTGGGGGGGGCATTGGGAACACTGAAGCTTTCTTT,CASSHIGGGIGNTEAFF
TRBJ1-1,-,-,TRBV7-2,13,TGTGCCAGCAGCTCCTTCCGGGTCGCCGAAGCTTTCTTT,CASSSFRVAEAFF
TRBJ1-2,-,-,TRBV6-5,13,TGTGCCAGCAGCCCAGAGGGGGTTGATGGCTACACCTTC,CASSPEGVDGYTF